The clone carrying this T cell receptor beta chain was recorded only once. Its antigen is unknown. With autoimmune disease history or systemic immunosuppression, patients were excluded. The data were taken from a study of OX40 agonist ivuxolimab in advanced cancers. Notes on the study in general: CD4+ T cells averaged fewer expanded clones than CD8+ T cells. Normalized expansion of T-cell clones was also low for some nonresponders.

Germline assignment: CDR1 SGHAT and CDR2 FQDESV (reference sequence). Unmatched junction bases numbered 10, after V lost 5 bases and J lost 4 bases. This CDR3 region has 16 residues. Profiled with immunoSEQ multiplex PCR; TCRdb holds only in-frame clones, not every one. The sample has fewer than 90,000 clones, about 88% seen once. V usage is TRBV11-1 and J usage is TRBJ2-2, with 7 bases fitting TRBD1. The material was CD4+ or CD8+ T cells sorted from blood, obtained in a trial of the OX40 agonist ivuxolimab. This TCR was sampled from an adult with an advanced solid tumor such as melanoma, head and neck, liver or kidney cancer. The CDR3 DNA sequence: TGTGCCAGCAGCCCGCGACAGGGAAGTATCACCGGGGAGCTGTTTTTT. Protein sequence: CASSPRQGSITGELFF. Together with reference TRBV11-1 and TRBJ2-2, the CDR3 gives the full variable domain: EAEVAQSPRYKITEKSQAVAFWCDPISGHATLYWYRQILGQGPELLVQFQDESVVDDSQLPKDRFSAERLKGVDSTLKIQPAELGDSAMYLCASSPRQGSITGELFFGEGSRLTVL.